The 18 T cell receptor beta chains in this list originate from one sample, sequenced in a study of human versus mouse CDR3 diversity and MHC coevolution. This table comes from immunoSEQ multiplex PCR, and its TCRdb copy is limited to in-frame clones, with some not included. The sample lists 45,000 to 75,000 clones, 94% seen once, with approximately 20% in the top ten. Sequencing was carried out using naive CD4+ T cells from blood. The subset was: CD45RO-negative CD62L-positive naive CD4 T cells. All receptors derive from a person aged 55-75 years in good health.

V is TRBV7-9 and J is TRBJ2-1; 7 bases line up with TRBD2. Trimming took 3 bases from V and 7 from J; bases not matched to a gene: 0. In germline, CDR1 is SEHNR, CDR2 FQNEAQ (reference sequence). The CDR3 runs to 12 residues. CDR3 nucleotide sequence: TGTGCCAGCAGCTTTAGCGGGAATGAGCAGTTCTTC. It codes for CASSFSGNEQFF.

The CDR3 region has the DNA TGTGCCAGCCGGGACAGCCAACCGGGGCCCTACGAGCAGTACTTC. This translates into CASRDSQPGPYEQYF. The chain recombines TRBV6-1 with TRBJ2-7, with 7 positions matching TRBD1. Germline loops: CDR1 MNHNS, CDR2 SASEGT. The J segment lost 2 bases and the V segment lost 8 bases, leaving 12 bases of the junction unmatched. There are 15 residues in the CDR3.

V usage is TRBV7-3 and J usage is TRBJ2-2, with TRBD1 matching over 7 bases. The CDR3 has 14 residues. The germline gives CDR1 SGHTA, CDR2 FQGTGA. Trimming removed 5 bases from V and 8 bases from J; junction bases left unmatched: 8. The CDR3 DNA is TGTGCCAGCAGCCGCACAGGGGCTGAAGGGGAGCTGTTTTTT. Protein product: CASSRTGAEGELFF.

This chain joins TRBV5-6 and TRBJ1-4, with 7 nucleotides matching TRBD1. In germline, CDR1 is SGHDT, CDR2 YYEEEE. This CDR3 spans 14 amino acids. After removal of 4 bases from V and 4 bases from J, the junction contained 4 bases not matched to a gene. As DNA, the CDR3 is TGTGCCAGCAGCCCGGGACAGCGTAATGAAAAACTGTTTTTT. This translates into CASSPGQRNEKLFF.

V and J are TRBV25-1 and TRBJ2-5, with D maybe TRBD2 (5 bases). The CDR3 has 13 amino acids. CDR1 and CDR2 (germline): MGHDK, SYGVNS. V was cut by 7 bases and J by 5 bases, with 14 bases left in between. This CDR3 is CASMQERDETQYF. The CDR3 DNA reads TGTGCCAGCATGCAGGAGAGGGATGAGACCCAGTACTTC.

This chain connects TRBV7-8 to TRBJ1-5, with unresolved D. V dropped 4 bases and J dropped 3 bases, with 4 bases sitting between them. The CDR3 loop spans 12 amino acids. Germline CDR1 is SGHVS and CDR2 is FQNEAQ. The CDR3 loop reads CASSSHNQPQHF. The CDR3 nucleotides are TGTGCCAGCAGCTCCCACAATCAGCCCCAGCATTTT.

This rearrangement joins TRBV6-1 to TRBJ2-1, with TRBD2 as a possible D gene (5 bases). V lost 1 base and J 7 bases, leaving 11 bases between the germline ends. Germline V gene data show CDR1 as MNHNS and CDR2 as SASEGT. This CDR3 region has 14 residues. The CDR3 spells CASSEGGLGNEQFF. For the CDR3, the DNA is TGTGCCAGCAGTGAAGGCGGGTTAGGGAATGAGCAGTTCTTC.

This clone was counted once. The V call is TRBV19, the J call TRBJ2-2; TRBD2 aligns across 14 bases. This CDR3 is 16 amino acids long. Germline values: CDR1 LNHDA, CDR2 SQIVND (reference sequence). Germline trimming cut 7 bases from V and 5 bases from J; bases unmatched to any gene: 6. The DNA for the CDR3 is TGTGCCAGTAAGACTAGCGGGAGGGCCCGGACCGGGGAGCTGTTTTTT. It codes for CASKTSGRARTGELFF.

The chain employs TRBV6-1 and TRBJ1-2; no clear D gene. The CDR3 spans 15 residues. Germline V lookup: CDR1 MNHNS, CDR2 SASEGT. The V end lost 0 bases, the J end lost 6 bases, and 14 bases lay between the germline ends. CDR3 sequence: CASSEAAPGEHGYTF. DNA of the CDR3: TGTGCCAGCAGTGAAGCGGCCCCCGGGGAACATGGCTACACCTTC.

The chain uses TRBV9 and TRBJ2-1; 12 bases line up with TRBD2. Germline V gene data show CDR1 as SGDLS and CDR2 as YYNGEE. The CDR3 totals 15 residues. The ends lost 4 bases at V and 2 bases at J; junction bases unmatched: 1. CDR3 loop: CASSPSGRAYNEQFF. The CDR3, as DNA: TGTGCCAGCAGCCCTAGCGGGAGGGCCTACAATGAGCAGTTCTTC.

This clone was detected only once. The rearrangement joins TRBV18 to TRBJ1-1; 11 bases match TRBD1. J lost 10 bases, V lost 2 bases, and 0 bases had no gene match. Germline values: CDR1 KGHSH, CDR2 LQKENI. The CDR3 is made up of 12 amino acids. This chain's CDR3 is CASSPGQGAAFF. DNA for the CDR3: TGTGCCAGCTCACCAGGACAGGGGGCAGCTTTCTTT.

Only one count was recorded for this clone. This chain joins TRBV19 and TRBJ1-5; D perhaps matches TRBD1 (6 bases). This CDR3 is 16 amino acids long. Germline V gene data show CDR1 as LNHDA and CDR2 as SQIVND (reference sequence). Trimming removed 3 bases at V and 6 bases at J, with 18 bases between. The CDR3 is CASSMTLTGYGQPQHF. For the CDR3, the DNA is TGTGCCAGTAGTATGACTCTGACAGGTTACGGTCAGCCCCAGCATTTT.

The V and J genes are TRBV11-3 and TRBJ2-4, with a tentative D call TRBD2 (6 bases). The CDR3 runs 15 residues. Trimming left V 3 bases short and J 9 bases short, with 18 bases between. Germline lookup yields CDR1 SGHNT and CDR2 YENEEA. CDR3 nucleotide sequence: TGTGCCAGCAGCTTTCGGTCCGGGACTGAAAGCATTCAGTACTTC. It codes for CASSFRSGTESIQYF.

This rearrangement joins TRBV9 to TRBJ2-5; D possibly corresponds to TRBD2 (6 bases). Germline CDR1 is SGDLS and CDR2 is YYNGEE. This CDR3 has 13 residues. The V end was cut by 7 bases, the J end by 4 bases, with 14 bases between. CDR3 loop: CASGARGGETQYF. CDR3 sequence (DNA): TGTGCCAGCGGGGCGAGGGGAGGAGAGACCCAGTACTTC. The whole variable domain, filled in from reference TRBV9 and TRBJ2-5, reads DSGVTQTPKHLITATGQRVTLRCSPRSGDLSVYWYQQSLDQGLQFLIQYYNGEERAKGNILERFSAQQFPDLHSELNLSSLELGDSALYFCASGARGGETQYFGPGTRLLVL.

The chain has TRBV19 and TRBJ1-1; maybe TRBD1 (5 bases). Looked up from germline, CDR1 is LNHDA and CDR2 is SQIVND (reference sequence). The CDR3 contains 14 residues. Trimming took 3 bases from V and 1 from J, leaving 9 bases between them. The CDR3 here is CASSIDSRNTEAFF. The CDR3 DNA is TGTGCCAGTAGTATCGACAGTCGGAACACTGAAGCTTTCTTT.

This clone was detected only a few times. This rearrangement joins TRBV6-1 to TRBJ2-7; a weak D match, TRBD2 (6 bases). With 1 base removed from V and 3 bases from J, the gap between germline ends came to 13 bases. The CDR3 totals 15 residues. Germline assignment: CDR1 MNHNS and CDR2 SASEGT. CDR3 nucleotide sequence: TGTGCCAGCAGTGAAGGCCAGACTAGAAGCTACGAGCAGTACTTC. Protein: CASSEGQTRSYEQYF.

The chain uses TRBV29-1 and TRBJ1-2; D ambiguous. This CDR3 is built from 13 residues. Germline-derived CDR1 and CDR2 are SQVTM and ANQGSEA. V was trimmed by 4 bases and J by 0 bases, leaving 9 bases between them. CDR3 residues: CSVGSAANYGYTF. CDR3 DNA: TGCAGCGTTGGGTCCGCAGCTAACTATGGCTACACCTTC.

The CDR3: CASSVAPEAPETQYF. The CDR3 nucleotides are TGTGCCAGCAGCGTAGCCCCCGAGGCTCCAGAGACCCAGTACTTC. V usage is TRBV9 and J usage is TRBJ2-5, with unresolved D. There are 15 residues in the CDR3. Germline V lookup: CDR1 SGDLS, CDR2 YYNGEE. Trimming took 0 bases from V and 4 from J, leaving 13 bases between them.